The 10 T cell receptor beta chains given below trace back to one sample, sequenced in a study of human T cells and chemical hapten exposure. Each CDR3 protein is one row after TCRdb ran MiXCR on the RACE reads. The table records 280,000 or so distinct CDR3 sequences, roughly 7.4% of them present only once. The sample's time point: pre-sensitization, week 0. The treatment denotes: therapeutic diphenylcyclopropenone sensitization with weekly scalp DPC. The sample in question was whole blood, obtained in connection with sensitization to the hapten diphenylcyclopropenone (DPC). The receptors here all came from a man younger than 35 with alopecia areata. Some clones in this sample may be carry-over from other donors' samples.

This clonotype was picked up many times. V is TRBV4-1 and J is TRBJ2-3; no reliable D call. There are 11 residues in the CDR3. Germline V gene lookup returns CDR1 MGHRA and CDR2 YSYEKL. The V end lost 2 bases, the J end lost 5 bases, and 2 bases lay between the germline ends. CDR3 bases: TGCGCCAGCAGCCAACTAGATACGCAGTATTTT. This translates into CASSQLDTQYF.

This clonotype was counted many times. This chain uses TRBV21-1 with TRBJ1-1; TRBD1, as called in the table, went unchecked against the DNA. TRBV21-1 is described as a pseudogene. CDR3 length: 12 amino acids. Written as DNA, the CDR3 is TGTGCCAGCAGCAAAGCGGGGGGCAGAGCTTTCTTT. Encoded protein: CASSKAGGRAFF.

This clonotype came up a few times. The chain employs TRBV28 and TRBJ1-2, with TRBD1 identical over 9 bases. Germline V CDR1 and CDR2: MDHEN, SYDVKM. The CDR3 is made up of 15 amino acids. V trimming: 6 bases; J trimming: 2 bases; junction bases outside the gene matches: 7. The CDR3 loop is CASRYRGRTNYGYTF. Here the CDR3 DNA reads TGTGCCAGCAGATACAGGGGGCGCACAAACTATGGCTACACCTTC.

This clonotype was recorded only once. V gene TRBV4-1 combines with J gene TRBJ1-5; possibly TRBD1 for D (5 bases). The V end was cut by 4 bases, the J end by 3 bases, with 13 bases between. The CDR3 is 15 residues long. Per the germline V gene, CDR1 is MGHRA and CDR2 is YSYEKL. In DNA, the CDR3 is TGCGCCAGCAGCCTAAAGCGGGGCTCCAATCAGCCCCAGCATTTT. Protein sequence: CASSLKRGSNQPQHF.

This sequence joins TRBV12-3 or TRBV12-4 and TRBJ2-5; D is unclear. V was shortened by 4 bases and J by 0 bases, with 9 bases between the two germline ends. CDR3 length equals 14 residues. The CDR3 sequence is CASSSYRNQETQYF. The CDR3, as DNA: TGTGCCAGCAGTTCATACAGAAACCAAGAGACCCAGTACTTC.

This clonotype was seen a handful of times. The chain has TRBV12-3 or TRBV12-4 and TRBJ1-2; D may be TRBD1 (5 bases). The V and J ends lost 4 bases and 1 base respectively, with 10 bases between them. The CDR3 covers 14 residues. This CDR3 reads CASSWGLLNYGYTF. As DNA, the CDR3 is TGTGCCAGCAGTTGGGGACTCCTTAACTATGGCTACACCTTC.

The chain employs TRBV7-3 and TRBJ2-1; 7 bases align to TRBD2. V shed 4 bases and J 3 bases; nucleotides not matched to a gene: 12. CDR1 and CDR2 (germline): SGHTA, FQGTGA. The CDR3 is 17 amino acids. The CDR3 region has the DNA TGTGCCAGCAGCTCTAGGGGAGGGCGGAACCTCTACAATGAGCAGTTCTTC. Amino acids: CASSSRGGRNLYNEQFF.

The sample holds many counts of this clonotype. The CDR3 is CASSPRADTEAFF. CDR3 nucleotide sequence: TGCGCCAGCAGCCCGAGAGCTGACACTGAAGCTTTCTTT. The chain joins TRBV5-1 to TRBJ1-1; D not certain. The ends were cut back, 4 bases at V and 3 bases at J, with 10 bases in the middle. Germline CDR1 is SGHRS and CDR2 is YFSETQ. The CDR3 consists of 13 residues.

This clonotype was counted between two and nine times. The DNA of the CDR3 is TGTGCCAGCAGCTTAGTCGAATGGTATGAGCAGTTCTTC. Its translation is CASSLVEWYEQFF. V is TRBV11-2 and J is TRBJ2-1; D gene unclear. The ends were cut back, 1 base at V and 8 bases at J, with 9 bases in the middle. CDR1 SGHAT and CDR2 FQNNGV come from the germline V gene. The length of the CDR3 is 13 residues. Supplemented by reference TRBV11-2 and TRBJ2-1, the full variable domain reads EAGVAQSPRYKIIEKRQSVAFWCNPISGHATLYWYQQILGQGPKLLIQFQNNGVVDDSQLPKDRFSAERLKGVDSTLKIQPAKLEDSAVYLCASSLVEWYEQFFGPGTRLTVL.

This clonotype was counted many times. The rearrangement uses TRBV5-1 and TRBJ1-1; D remains ambiguous. CDR3 length equals 11 residues. The V gene lost 5 bases and the J gene lost 3 bases, with 5 bases spanning the gap. In germline, CDR1 is SGHRS, CDR2 YFSETQ. The CDR3, as DNA: TGCGCCAGCAGAGACGACACTGAAGCTTTCTTT. Protein sequence: CASRDDTEAFF.